The 2 T cell receptor beta chains presented below share a single source sample, sequenced in a study of T-cell reconstitution after alpha-beta-depleted transplantation in children. A TCRbeta library incorporating unique molecular identifiers was prepared. TCRdb passed the PCR reads through MiXCR, listing each CDR3 protein once. The sample lists around 600,000 distinct CDR3 sequences, around 17% occurring once. The sequencing used PBMCs from the stem cell graft donor, collected from the stem cell graft. These receptors all stem from a human donor who donated a stem cell graft to a child with acute myeloid leukemia.

The chain combines TRBV12-3 or TRBV12-4 with TRBJ2-7; D is uncertain. Trimming shortened V by 2 bases and J by 3 bases, and 5 bases separated the two germline ends. This CDR3 is 12 amino acids long. This CDR3 is CASSLRIYEQYF. The CDR3 DNA reads TGTGCCAGCAGTTTAAGGATCTACGAGCAGTACTTC.

This clonotype was found many times. V gene TRBV12-3 or TRBV12-4 combines with J gene TRBJ2-5; tentative D call: TRBD2 (5 bases). This CDR3 is 14 amino acids long. Trimming left V 3 bases short and J 8 bases short, with 16 bases between. CDR3 amino acids: CASSLTSGPSTQYF. The CDR3 coding sequence is TGTGCCAGCAGTTTGACCAGCGGACCGAGTACCCAGTACTTC.